A selection of T cell receptor beta chains follows, all from one sample in a study of OX40 agonist ivuxolimab in advanced cancers. Some clones are missing from TCRdb's copy, which holds only in-frame ones; the method was immunoSEQ multiplex PCR. In the table there are about 20,000 clones, 65% to 85% of which are singletons. The sample here was CD4+ or CD8+ T cells sorted from blood, taken in a trial of the OX40 agonist ivuxolimab. The receptors were sampled from an adult with an advanced solid tumor such as melanoma, head and neck, liver or kidney cancer. The CDR3 runs from the conserved cysteine through the conserved F or W. The D gene is left open where the match is weak. For some rows the clone size is stated as once, few or many, or as a class when expanded; others skip it.

>14|.|TRBV5-1|.|TRBJ2-1
TGCGCCAGCAGCTTGGGGCACGAAGTGAATGAGCAGTTCTTC
CASSLGHEVNEQFF
>14|few|TRBV6-5|.|TRBJ1-2
TGTGCCAGCAGGGACGGGGGGGCTATGGCCGGCTACACCTTC
CASRDGGAMAGYTF
>14|few|TRBV19|TRBD1|TRBJ2-1
TGTGCCAGTAGTCCGGGACAGGGGAACAATGAGCAGTTCTTC
CASSPGQGNNEQFF
>18|.|TRBV23-1|TRBD1|TRBJ1-5
TGCGCCAGCAGTCAATCGGGGCTGGGACAGGGCACCAATCAGCCCCAGCATTTT
CASSQSGLGQGTNQPQHF
>13|once|TRBV14|.|TRBJ1-6
TGTGCCAGCAGCCAAGTAGGGGATTCACCCCTCCACTTT
CASSQVGDSPLHF
>14|.|TRBV7-2|.|TRBJ2-1
TGTGCCAGCAGCTTAGGGCCGGGATACAATGAGCAGTTCTTC
CASSLGPGYNEQFF
>16|.|TRBV7-9|.|TRBJ2-1
TGTGCCAGCAGCGCTCCCTCTGAGAGCTCCTACAATGAGCAGTTCTTC
CASSAPSESSYNEQFF
>16|.|TRBV1|.|TRBJ2-1
TGCACCAGCAGCCAAGCTGACGATGGGAAGCGGGATGAGCAGTTCTTC
CTSSQADDGKRDEQFF
>16|.|TRBV27|.|TRBJ2-2
TGTGCCAGCAGTTTTGTGGGGCGTGTTAACACCGGGGAGCTGTTTTTT
CASSFVGRVNTGELFF
>15|.|TRBV7-8|.|TRBJ1-3
TGTGCCAGCAGCTTAGGAGGCTCCTCTGGAAACACCATATATTTT
CASSLGGSSGNTIYF
>14|.|TRBV5-4|.|TRBJ2-3
TGTGCCAGCACCTGGCAGGGGAGGGTGGATACGCAGTATTTT
CASTWQGRVDTQYF
>16|.|TRBV19|TRBD2|TRBJ2-2
TGTGCCAGTAAGCCCCTAGCGGGGGGGCCCACCGGGGAGCTGTTTTTT
CASKPLAGGPTGELFF
>15|.|TRBV6-5|.|TRBJ1-2
TGTGCCAGCAGTTACTCCGCAGGTGGTAACTATGGCTACACCTTC
CASSYSAGGNYGYTF
>15|.|TRBV6-5|.|TRBJ1-1
TGTGCCAGCAGTGCCCAGGTCATGGGTGACACTGAAGCTTTCTTT
CASSAQVMGDTEAFF
>17|.|TRBV9|TRBD2|TRBJ2-2
TGTGCCAGCGGCGAGTCCCTACTAGCGGAGAACACCGGGGAGCTGTTTTTT
CASGESLLAENTGELFF
>12|few|TRBV13|.|TRBJ1-1
TGTGCCAGCAGCTTTCAGTACACTGAAGCTTTCTTT
CASSFQYTEAFF
>15|once|TRBV2|.|TRBJ1-5
TGTGCCAGCACTTTTACAGTTTATAGCAATCAGCCCCAGCATTTT
CASTFTVYSNQPQHF
>14|.|TRBV7-2|.|TRBJ2-7
TGTGCCAGCAGCTTAGATGGGGGGATAGGGGAGCAGTACTTC
CASSLDGGIGEQYF
>16|.|TRBV15|TRBD1|TRBJ2-5
TGTGCCACCAGCAGGGGGACAGGGGCGGTTGAAGAGACCCAGTACTTC
CATSRGTGAVEETQYF
>13|.|TRBV28|.|TRBJ2-7
TGTGCCAGCAGTCCCGGGGATGTGGGCGAGCAGTACTTC
CASSPGDVGEQYF
>17|.|TRBV7-6|TRBD2|TRBJ2-1
TGTGCCAGCAGCTTAGAAATAGCGGGGGTTTCTTACAATGAGCAGTTCTTC
CASSLEIAGVSYNEQFF
>14|once|TRBV6-5|.|TRBJ1-5
TGTGCCAGCAGTGTTGGGTATAGCAATCAGCCCCAGCATTTT
CASSVGYSNQPQHF
>15|.|TRBV4-3|TRBD1|TRBJ2-2
TGCGCCAGCAACCCGTCGGGACAGGGTCCCGGGGAGCTGTTTTTT
CASNPSGQGPGELFF
>14|.|TRBV4-3|.|TRBJ1-1
TGCGCCAGCAGCCCGGGAGTTGGGCCCACTGAAGCTTTCTTT
CASSPGVGPTEAFF
>12|.|TRBV2|.|TRBJ1-2
TGTGCCAGTTCGACTGAGGTCCCTGGCTACACCTTC
CASSTEVPGYTF
>15|.|TRBV6-1|.|TRBJ2-7
TGTGCCAGCAGTGAAACGCTGGGGGCCTCCTACGAGCAGTACTTC
CASSETLGASYEQYF
>16|.|TRBV28|TRBD2|TRBJ2-3
TGTGCCAGCAGCCCTCCTAGCGGGGGGGCGGAAGATACGCAGTATTTT
CASSPPSGGAEDTQYF
>13|medium-sized|TRBV7-3|.|TRBJ2-2
TGTGCCAGCAGCTTGGAGTTAACCGGGGAGCTGTTTTTT
CASSLELTGELFF
>14|.|TRBV9|.|TRBJ2-1
TGTGCCAGCAGCGTAGAGCGGTATGACAATGAGCAGTTCTTC
CASSVERYDNEQFF
>14|.|TRBV25-1|.|TRBJ1-4
TGTGCCAGCAGGGAGACAGCATATAATGAAAAACTGTTTTTT
CASRETAYNEKLFF
>12|.|TRBV19|.|TRBJ2-3
TGTGCCAGTGGACTTAGCACAGATACGCAGTATTTT
CASGLSTDTQYF
>15|.|TRBV7-9|.|TRBJ2-5
TGTGCCAGCAGCTTTCCCCAGGGGCACCAAGAGACCCAGTACTTC
CASSFPQGHQETQYF
>14|few|TRBV11-3|.|TRBJ1-3
TGTGCCAGCACCGTCAGGGGCTCTGGAAACACCATATATTTT
CASTVRGSGNTIYF
>14|once|TRBV28|.|TRBJ2-5
TGTGCCAGCAGTGAGATTGGGGGCGTGGAGACCCAGTACTTC
CASSEIGGVETQYF
>15|.|TRBV28|.|TRBJ1-6
TGTGCCAGCAGTTTAATACCAGGGTCTGGATCACCCCTCCACTTT
CASSLIPGSGSPLHF
>12|.|TRBV13|.|TRBJ1-2
TGTGCCAGCAGCGAGGCTAACTATGGCTACACCTTC
CASSEANYGYTF
>14|.|TRBV28|.|TRBJ1-6
TGTGCCAGCAGTGGGAGCCTATATAATTCACCCCTCCACTTT
CASSGSLYNSPLHF
>15|.|TRBV11-1|.|TRBJ2-1
TGTGCCAGCAGCCAAGAGGAGGGCACTTACAATGAGCAGTTCTTC
CASSQEEGTYNEQFF
>16|few|TRBV4-1|.|TRBJ2-6
TGCGCCAGCAGCCCCCCCGGGAACTCTGGGGCCAACGTCCTGACTTTC
CASSPPGNSGANVLTF
>19|.|TRBV9|TRBD1|TRBJ2-7
TGTGCCAGCACCCCCGGGTCAGGGGGCTACCCCCCGTCCCCCTACGAGCAGTACTTC
CASTPGSGGYPPSPYEQYF
>17|.|TRBV9|TRBD1|TRBJ1-5
TGTGCCAGCAGCGGAGGCGGCCGACAGGGGTGGGATCAGCCCCAGCATTTT
CASSGGGRQGWDQPQHF
>17|.|TRBV18|.|TRBJ2-7
TGTGCCAGCTCACCGGTCCTCCCGACCGCCGCCTCCTACGAGCAGTACTTC
CASSPVLPTAASYEQYF
>13|.|TRBV6-1|.|TRBJ2-1
TGTGCCAGCAGTGAATACTATTACAATGAGCAGTTCTTC
CASSEYYYNEQFF
>11|.|TRBV2|.|TRBJ2-3
TGTGCCAGCAGTGTAGCGGATACGCAGTATTTT
CASSVADTQYF
>12|.|TRBV2|.|TRBJ2-1
TGTGCCAGCAGGACGGCTGGGCATGAGCAGTTCTTC
CASRTAGHEQFF
>15|.|TRBV7-9|.|TRBJ2-5
TGTGCCAGCAGCTTATCTGGGACAACCCAAGAGACCCAGTACTTC
CASSLSGTTQETQYF
>15|few|TRBV27|TRBD1|TRBJ1-2
TGTGCCAGCAGTTCCCTCGGGACAGGATTTGGTGGCTACACCTTC
CASSSLGTGFGGYTF
>13|.|TRBV5-8|.|TRBJ2-7
TGTGCCAGCAGGACACACGGGTCCTCCGAGCAGTACTTC
CASRTHGSSEQYF